This TCR beta chain was captured in a study of cytomegalovirus exposure and HLA in healthy donors. This clone was counted a few times. Trimming pared 2 bases from V and 1 base from J, leaving 10 bases between. The CDR3 contains 15 residues. CDR1 is LGHNA, CDR2 YNFKEQ, per germline. The PCR used 60 Vbeta and 13 Jbeta primers. Sequencing used immunoSEQ multiplex PCR; TCRdb keeps in-frame clones, though not all of them. The sample has tens of thousands of clones, roughly 80% seen once. The sample consisted of PBMCs. V is TRBV4-2 and J is TRBJ2-3, with D possibly being TRBD2 (5 bases). This clonotype was obtained from a woman aged 25-40 years in good health and CMV-seropositive. CDR3 region: CASSQQTRGTDTQYF. In DNA, the CDR3 is TGTGCCAGCAGCCAACAAACTAGAGGCACAGATACGCAGTATTTT.